A selection of T cell receptor beta chains follows, all from one sample in a study of T cell clones after liver transplantation. Profiling relied on immunoSEQ multiplex PCR, and the TCRdb table lists in-frame clones only, not all of them. Found here are about 99,000 clones, around four fifths of them singletons; the top ten hold roughly 3.1%. This sample comprised CD4+ T cells from blood, obtained approximately 43 months after liver transplant. The receptor source for this set is a human patient who received a liver transplant. Some T cells may have originated in the graft donor. Both conserved end residues are part of each CDR3. The order of the fields is J gene, D gene, V gene, CDR3 protein. A D gene is named only where the DNA matches it firmly.

>TRBJ2-5|-|TRBV2
CASSVVKKQETQYF
>TRBJ2-7|TRBD2|TRBV9
CASSVATGGYEQYF
>TRBJ1-6|-|TRBV7-8
CASSSRLGGTNYNSPLHF
>TRBJ2-7|-|TRBV28
CASKPGGKGAYEQYF
>TRBJ1-3|TRBD1|TRBV5-8
CASSLRTGGGNTIYF
>TRBJ2-1|TRBD2|TRBV4-1
CASSQVGRESEQFF
>TRBJ2-7|-|TRBV5-6
CASSFGLPAVYEQYF
>TRBJ1-2|-|TRBV7-9
CASSLALGFGYTF
>TRBJ1-3|-|TRBV28
CASSTSSENTIYF
>TRBJ1-2|-|TRBV6-6
CASSTTGRKGYGYTF
>TRBJ2-5|TRBD2|TRBV29-1
CSVEGGAGGSQETQYF
>TRBJ1-3|TRBD1|TRBV5-1
CASSSRDSSSGNTIYF
>TRBJ1-2|-|TRBV28
CATSRGRNGYTF
>TRBJ1-2|-|TRBV25-1
CASSEFTDYGYTF
>TRBJ2-1|TRBD2|TRBV4-1
CASSLRLAGRSSDEQFF
>TRBJ2-3|-|TRBV5-4
CASSPDRASTDTQYF